These 6 T cell receptor beta chains share one sample of origin, sequenced in a study of T cell repertoires in cytomegalovirus infection. Each CDR3 protein gets one entry after TCRdb re-called the reads with MiXCR. Of about 680,000 distinct CDR3 sequences in the sample, 20% to 25% were seen once. Sequencing used CD8+ T cells from PBMCs. The receptors derive from a human donor in good health (CMV status not recorded). Some clones in this sample may be carry-over from other donors' samples.

The chain uses TRBV19 and TRBJ1-1, with D possibly matching TRBD1 (6 bases). V lost 3 bases to trimming and J lost 4 bases, with 12 bases between them. CDR3 length equals 14 residues. Germline assignment: CDR1 LNHDA and CDR2 SQIVND (reference sequence). CDR3 loop: CASSMGQGRTEAFF. The CDR3 nucleotides read TGTGCCAGTAGTATGGGGCAGGGGCGCACTGAAGCTTTCTTT.

At least ten counts were recorded for this clonotype. The chain's CDR3 is CSVDGGRVRGYTF. CDR3 nucleotides: TGCAGCGTGGATGGAGGGAGAGTCCGAGGCTACACCTTC. This chain uses TRBV29-1 with TRBJ1-2; D gene unclear. Trimming pared 6 bases from V and 8 bases from J, leaving 19 bases between. The CDR3 is 13 amino acids. The germline V gene has CDR1 SQVTM and CDR2 ANQGSEA.

The V call is TRBV10-3, the J call TRBJ1-2, with TRBD1 as a possible D gene (6 bases). This CDR3 is built from 12 residues. Deletions cut 9 bases from V and 5 bases from J, with 13 bases between. The germline V gene has CDR1 ENHRY and CDR2 SYGVKD. This CDR3 reads CAILLQGYGYTF. CDR3 bases: TGTGCCATTCTATTACAGGGTTATGGCTACACCTTC.

V usage is TRBV7-4 and J usage is TRBJ1-2; maybe TRBD1 (5 bases). Germline V CDR1 and CDR2: SGHVT, SQSDAQ. The CDR3 totals 13 residues. V lost 4 bases to trimming and J lost 8 bases, with 14 bases between them. CDR3 coding DNA: TGTGCCAGCAGCTCCGACGGGGGAAGGGGCTACACCTTC. Translating gives CASSSDGGRGYTF. The variable domain in full, with the rest retrieved from reference TRBV7-4 and TRBJ1-2, is GAGVSQSPRYKVAKRGRDVALRCDSISGHVTLYWYRQTLGQGSEVLTYSQSDAQRDKSGRPSGRFSAERPERSVSTLKIQRTEQGDSAVYLCASSSDGGRGYTFGSGTRLTVV.

This clonotype came up a few times. The CDR3 region has the DNA TGTGCCAGCAGCCCTGGACCTACCAGCTCCTATAATTCACCCCTCCACTTT. Translating gives CASSPGPTSSYNSPLHF. The V and J genes are TRBV28 and TRBJ1-6; unclear D gene. There are 17 residues in the CDR3. The germline V gene encodes CDR1 MDHEN and CDR2 SYDVKM. Trimming cost V 6 bases and J 0 bases, with 15 bases left between them. Full variable domain (missing parts from reference TRBV28 and TRBJ1-6): DVKVTQSSRYLVKRTGEKVFLECVQDMDHENMFWYRQDPGLGLRLIYFSYDVKMKEKGDIPEGYSVSREKKERFSLILESASTNQTSMYLCASSPGPTSSYNSPLHFGNGTRLTVT.

This clonotype was counted only a few times. V usage is TRBV20-1 and J usage is TRBJ2-2, with D possibly TRBD2 on 6 matching bases. The CDR3 extends over 15 amino acids. Germline lookup yields CDR1 DFQATT and CDR2 SNEGSKA (reference sequence). Trimming left V 6 bases short and J 0 bases short, with 14 bases between. CDR3 coding DNA: TGCAGTGCCGGGACTGACAATTCGAACACCGGGGAGCTGTTTTTT. This translates into CSAGTDNSNTGELFF.